These T cell receptor beta chains were read from a single sample in a study of blood T cell repertoires in COVID-19. Libraries were prepared by immunoSEQ multiplex PCR; TCRdb keeps only in-frame clonotypes and omits some of them. The sample has roughly 200,000 clones; around 84% are singletons. Input material: peripheral blood. These receptors originate from a human donor in a cohort sampled during active COVID-19. Each CDR3 is given with its conserved first and last residue. Each record gives: J gene, clone size, V gene, D gene, CDR3 DNA, CDR3 protein. A D gene is named only where the DNA matches it firmly. Clone size is given for some rows only: seen once, a few or many times, or a class if the clone is expanded.

TRBJ2-3,.,TRBV29-1,TRBD2,TGCAGCGTTAAAGCGGGAGGGGCAGATACGCAGTATTTT,CSVKAGGADTQYF
TRBJ1-6,.,TRBV5-1,.,TGCGCCAGCAGCTTGGGACGGGAGTGGGCCTATAATTCACCCCTCCACTTT,CASSLGREWAYNSPLHF
TRBJ1-1,.,TRBV12-3/TRBV12-4,TRBD1,TGTGCCAGCAGTAGGGGGCCCACTGAAGCTTTCTTT,CASSRGPTEAFF
TRBJ2-7,.,TRBV20-1,TRBD2,TGCAGTGCTAGTACCGGGACTAGTCGGTACTTC,CSASTGTSRYF
TRBJ2-2,.,TRBV28,TRBD1,TGTGCCAGCAGCGGGACAGTTAACACCGGGGAGCTGTTTTTT,CASSGTVNTGELFF
TRBJ1-2,.,TRBV7-2,TRBD1,TGTGCCAGCAGCTCGACAGGGCCCTATGGCTACACCTTC,CASSSTGPYGYTF
TRBJ1-2,.,TRBV2,.,TGTGCCAGCAGTGAAGCGCAGGAATTCTATGGCTACACCTTC,CASSEAQEFYGYTF
TRBJ1-2,.,TRBV5-1,TRBD1,TGCGCCAGCAGCTTGGTGACAGGGGAAGGAGGCTACACCTTC,CASSLVTGEGGYTF
TRBJ2-7,.,TRBV28,TRBD2,TGTGCCAGCAGTCCCCGGGGGGGGCAGACCTACGAGCAGTACTTC,CASSPRGGQTYEQYF
TRBJ1-5,once,TRBV6-5,.,TGTGCCAGCAGCCCCCGCAGGGGTGTTCAGCCCCAGCATTTT,CASSPRRGVQPQHF
TRBJ2-2,.,TRBV7-6,TRBD1,TGTGCCAGCAGCTTAGGCAGGGGGCACACCGGGGAGCTGTTTTTT,CASSLGRGHTGELFF
TRBJ2-7,.,TRBV11-2,.,TGTGCCAGCAGCCGCCATATCCACGCGGCTCATCTGACCTACGAGCAGTACTTC,CASSRHIHAAHLTYEQYF
TRBJ1-1,few,TRBV3-1/TRBV3-2,.,TGTGCCAGCAGCCCTCTCCGGGAGAACACTGAAGCTTTCTTT,CASSPLRENTEAFF
TRBJ1-2,.,TRBV3-1/TRBV3-2,TRBD1,TGTGCCAGCAGCCATGGTGTGCAGGGGGCGACTTACGGCTACACCTTC,CASSHGVQGATYGYTF
TRBJ1-2,.,TRBV27,TRBD1,TGTGCCAGCAGCCCTACCGGGACAGGGGGCGAGTTCGGCGGCTACACCTTC,CASSPTGTGGEFGGYTF
TRBJ1-4,once,TRBV25-1,.,TGTGCCAGCAGTGAATCTAAGTGGAGAATAAGCGCGGAAAAACTGTTTTTT,CASSESKWRISAEKLFF
TRBJ2-7,.,TRBV6-6,.,TGTGCCAGCAGAAGCTGGACAGAAGAGCAGTACTTC,CASRSWTEEQYF
TRBJ2-3,once,TRBV11-2,TRBD2,TGTGCCAGCAGCTTAGATGGGCTAGCGGGGTCGGATACGCAGTATTTT,CASSLDGLAGSDTQYF
TRBJ2-5,.,TRBV6-5,.,TGTGCCAGCAGTTACTCGATGCGGGAGACCCAGTACTTC,CASSYSMRETQYF
TRBJ1-2,.,TRBV3-1/TRBV3-2,.,TGTGCCAGCAGCCATCGAGTTAACAGTCTCTATGGCTACACCTTC,CASSHRVNSLYGYTF
TRBJ1-2,.,TRBV5-1,TRBD1,TGCGCCAGCAGCCCGTACCAACAGGGGTATCACTATGGCTACACCTTC,CASSPYQQGYHYGYTF